This T cell receptor beta chain stems from a study of OX40 agonist ivuxolimab in advanced cancers. Context from the whole study: The costimulatory receptor OX40 (CD134) was targeted by ivuxolimab, a fully human IgG2 agonistic monoclonal antibody. Intravenous ivuxolimab was administered to patients every 2 weeks at six dose levels: 0.01, 0.1, 0.3, 1.5, 3 and 10 mg/kg. Among the approximately 50 dose-escalation patients, approximately 20 had hepatocellular carcinoma, 15 melanoma, 9 renal cell carcinoma and 9 head and neck cancer. The dose-escalation cohort was about 86% male with a mean age of approximately 60 years, ranging from about 20 to 85. Prior anti-PD-1, anti-PD-L1 or anti-CTLA-4 therapy was permitted, and approximately 39% of dose-escalation patients had received checkpoint inhibitors. Partial responses occurred in three dose-escalation patients: two with cutaneous melanoma and one with hepatocellular carcinoma. Peripheral TCRbeta sequencing aimed to test whether ivuxolimab altered TCR sequence diversity and caused clonal T-cell expansion. The paper describes the monotherapy dose-escalation part (N ≈ 49 patients) of the phase I trial of ivuxolimab. Beyond this particular receptor, the publication reports: After ivuxolimab, CD8+ T cells had more expanded clones than CD4+ T cells on average. In partial responders in the 0.1-3.0 mg/kg groups, normalized peripheral clonal expansion was found to be among the lowest, especially among CD8+ T cells. Antigen specificity was not determined for the clonally expanded peripheral T cells. At doses from 0.1 to 3.0 mg/kg, clonal expansion was seen in both CD4+ and CD8+ blood T cells between baseline and week 6. Low levels of normalized T-cell clonal expansion were also seen in some nonresponding patients.

The trim is 8 bases for V and 0 bases for J, with a gap of 11 bases between the germline ends. Inclusive of the bounding cysteine and phenylalanine, the CDR3 is 13 residues long. Only CDR3 DNA remains: 39 bases, in frame from the first base. CDR1 GTSNPN and CDR2 SVGIG are derived from the germline V gene (reference sequence). The trial excluded patients who had a history of autoimmune disease or were on systemic immunosuppression. Peripheral blood for TCR sequencing was collected from all dose cohorts at baseline, on cycle 4 day 1, and on cycle 7 day 1. The samples were drawn from a first-in-human, open-label, multicenter phase I dose-escalation trial of ivuxolimab. Adults with locally advanced or metastatic head and neck squamous cell, hepatocellular, melanoma or renal cell carcinoma were enrolled in the trial. Before TCR sequencing, CD4+ T cells and CD8+ T cells were sorted from peripheral blood as separate populations.

Remarks on this clone: The target of this receptor is not known. Per-base qualities were not stored, and no clone one base away is much larger.

To sequence the TCRbeta CDR3 region, genomic DNA was isolated from the sorted cells. The immunoSEQ Assay was used for sequencing of TCRbeta CDR3 regions. Sourced from immuneACCESS, this table was stored by TCRdb with only in-frame sequences that have V and J called. A share of the clones is absent; for the studies checked, an unresolved V gene accounts for under half, and the remainder has no known explanation. The sample data list under 30,000 clones, and over 60% of these were observed just once. The top ten constitute about 15% of the sample. The source was CD4+ or CD8+ T cells sorted from blood, collected in a trial of the OX40 agonist ivuxolimab. This clonotype was sampled from an adult with an advanced solid tumor such as melanoma, head and neck, liver or kidney cancer. The chain uses TRBV30 and TRBJ2-1; the D gene assignment is ambiguous. The CDR3 reads as follows: CAVVAVSYNEQFF. Read as DNA, the sequence is TGTGCCGTCGTGGCGGTCTCCTACAATGAGCAGTTCTTC. Outside the CDR3, residues come from the reference TRBV30 and TRBJ2-1 proteins, so the full variable domain is: SQTIHQWPATLVQPVGSPLSLECTVEGTSNPNLYWYRQAAGRGLQLLFYSVGIGQISSEVPQNLSASRPQDRQFILSSKKLLLSDSGFYLCAVVAVSYNEQFFGPGTRLTVL.